The 28 T cell receptor beta chains below were found in one sample sequenced in a study of T cells in localized non-small cell lung cancer. Clones were read by immunoSEQ multiplex PCR, and TCRdb kept only the in-frame ones, dropping some. Among around 70,000 clones, around 84% were seen once, and the ten largest hold 1% to 1.5%. The material was peripheral blood, obtained before any cancer treatment. These receptors originate from an older female donor with stage I lung adenocarcinoma.

The chain carries TRBV5-1 and TRBJ2-1, with 12 bases identical to TRBD2. Germline V gives CDR1 SGHRS, CDR2 YFSETQ. The length of the CDR3 is 15 residues. V lost 3 bases and J lost 4; bases outside the gene matches: 2. The CDR3 spells CASSSTSGGYNEQFF. The CDR3 DNA reads as TGCGCCAGCAGCTCGACTAGCGGGGGATACAATGAGCAGTTCTTC.

The chain carries TRBV4-2 and TRBJ2-1; no clear D. This CDR3 contains 12 residues. Germline lookup yields CDR1 LGHNA and CDR2 YNFKEQ. Deletions cut 4 bases from V and 6 bases from J, with 7 bases between. In DNA, the CDR3 is TGTGCCAGCAGCCCCTCGGGCAATGAGCAGTTCTTC. Translated, it gives CASSPSGNEQFF.

The chain has TRBV28 and TRBJ2-4; unclear D gene. V was trimmed by 6 bases and J by 2 bases, leaving 8 bases between them. The CDR3 has 13 residues. Germline V CDR1 and CDR2: MDHEN, SYDVKM. CDR3 bases: TGTGCCAGCAGCTCCGGAACCAAAAACATTCAGTACTTC. Translation gives CASSSGTKNIQYF.

This clone showed up just a few times. The chain has TRBV11-3 and TRBJ1-1, with no clear D. Trimming removed 1 base at V and 4 bases at J, with 10 bases between. CDR1 SGHNT and CDR2 YENEEA come from the germline V gene. The CDR3 contains 14 residues. The CDR3 protein is CASSLGRMSTEAFF. CDR3 nucleotide sequence: TGTGCCAGCAGCTTAGGGCGGATGAGCACTGAAGCTTTCTTT.

V gene TRBV5-1 combines with J gene TRBJ1-6; 7 bases are a match to TRBD1. V was pared by 3 bases and J by 7 bases, with 4 bases of the junction left unmatched. This CDR3 spans 14 amino acids. CDR1 SGHRS and CDR2 YFSETQ come from the germline V gene. In nucleotides, the CDR3 is TGCGCCAGCAGCTCGGGACAGAAAAATTCACCCCTCCACTTT. Its protein product is CASSSGQKNSPLHF.

The J gene is TRBJ1-5, the V gene TRBV2; D remains unclear. The CDR3 is made up of 12 amino acids. CDR1 SNHLY and CDR2 FYNNEI come from the germline V gene. V dropped 4 bases and J dropped 4 bases, with 5 bases sitting between them. CDR3 residues: CASSVRNQPQHF. The CDR3, as DNA: TGTGCCAGCAGTGTCCGGAATCAGCCCCAGCATTTT.

This clone was counted once. The V and J genes are TRBV18 and TRBJ2-3; D is unclear. The CDR3 consists of 14 residues. Trimming pared 2 bases from V and 2 bases from J, leaving 8 bases between. Germline V gene lookup returns CDR1 KGHSH and CDR2 LQKENI. CDR3 sequence (DNA): TGTGCCAGCTCACCAGACTCGTACACAGATACGCAGTATTTT. Translation: CASSPDSYTDTQYF. Complete variable domain (other parts from reference TRBV18 and TRBJ2-3): NAGVMQNPRHLVRRRGQEARLRCSPMKGHSHVYWYRQLPEEGLKFMVYLQKENIIDESGMPKERFSAEFPKEGPSILRIQQVVRGDSAAYFCASSPDSYTDTQYFGPGTRLTVL.

This clone was recorded a few times. The CDR3 region has the DNA TGTGCTAGTGGTTTGGACGGGGGCGCTGGAAACACCATATATTTT. It encodes CASGLDGGAGNTIYF. The chain links TRBV12-5 to TRBJ1-3; a possible D gene is TRBD1 (6 bases). The CDR3 spans 15 residues. CDR1 LGHNT and CDR2 FRNRAP come from the germline V gene. Trimming left V 1 base short and J 2 bases short, with 9 bases between.

The chain couples TRBV6-6 to TRBJ2-3; the match to TRBD2 covers 7 bases. Germline CDR1 and CDR2: MNHNY and SVGAGI (reference sequence). With 11 bases clipped from V and 1 base from J, the junction kept 15 bases outside the gene matches. The CDR3 loop spans 16 amino acids. CDR3 nucleotides: TGTGCCGGGGGAGGGGTGTGGGGAGCGGGCACAGATACGCAGTATTTT. Its translation is CAGGGVWGAGTDTQYF.

The V and J genes are TRBV9 and TRBJ2-5; 7 bases align to TRBD1. Germline V gives CDR1 SGDLS, CDR2 YYNGEE. The trim removed 3 bases at V and 5 bases at J, leaving 10 bases unmatched. This CDR3 region has 15 residues. Written as DNA, the CDR3 is TGTGCCAGCAGCGGATCCGGGACAGCTGCCGAGACCCAGTACTTC. The encoded protein is CASSGSGTAAETQYF.

This chain links TRBV18 with TRBJ1-5, with D perhaps matching TRBD1 (5 bases). The CDR3 length is 14 residues. Germline assignment: CDR1 KGHSH and CDR2 LQKENI. Trimming pared 0 bases from V and 2 bases from J, leaving 5 bases between. CDR3 region: CASSPPGGNQPQHF. CDR3 sequence (DNA): TGTGCCAGCTCACCACCGGGGGGCAATCAGCCCCAGCATTTT.

The chain links TRBV6-6 to TRBJ1-5; possible D gene TRBD1, 6 bases. The CDR3 is made up of 16 amino acids. The V gene lost 0 bases and the J gene lost 5 bases, with 14 bases spanning the gap. Germline CDR1 reads MNHNY; CDR2 reads SVGAGI (reference sequence). The CDR3 region is CASSYSRGGSDQPQHF. The CDR3, as DNA: TGTGCCAGCAGTTACTCTAGAGGGGGGTCGGATCAGCCCCAGCATTTT.

V and J are TRBV11-2 and TRBJ2-6; D uncertain. V lost 11 bases to trimming and J lost 0 bases, with 11 bases between them. The germline V gene encodes CDR1 SGHAT and CDR2 FQNNGV. The CDR3 is made up of 14 amino acids. As DNA, the CDR3 is TGTGCCGCCCGCTCGGGCTCTGGGGCCAACGTCCTGACTTTC. As protein: CAARSGSGANVLTF.

DNA of the CDR3: TGTGCCAGCAGCCAGGGACAGGGTAATGGCTACACCTTC. This gives the protein CASSQGQGNGYTF. J is TRBJ1-2 and V is TRBV4-2, with 9 positions matching TRBD1. The CDR3 is 13 residues long. Germline lookup yields CDR1 LGHNA and CDR2 YNFKEQ. After removal of 3 bases from V and 6 bases from J, the junction contained 2 bases not matched to a gene.

The CDR3 nucleotides read TGCGCCAGCAGCTTGGGGGGTGGGACAGGCAGCTCCTACGAGCAGTACTTC. Residues: CASSLGGGTGSSYEQYF. The V and J genes are TRBV5-1 and TRBJ2-7; TRBD1 matches 8 bases. V shed 0 bases, J shed 0 bases, and the junction held 8 bases outside the gene matches. Germline values: CDR1 SGHRS, CDR2 YFSETQ. The CDR3 covers 17 residues.

The genes are TRBV19 and TRBJ1-1; the match to TRBD1 covers 9 bases. The CDR3 is made up of 15 amino acids. The V and J ends lost 4 bases and 3 bases, in that order; junction bases with no gene match: 6. CDR1 is LNHDA and CDR2 is SQIVND in the germline V gene (reference sequence). This CDR3 is CASSNGQGLDTEAFF. The CDR3 DNA reads TGTGCCAGTAGTAACGGACAGGGGTTGGACACTGAAGCTTTCTTT.

The chain joins TRBV19 to TRBJ1-3, with D unclear. Trimming took 4 bases from V and 1 from J, leaving 14 bases between them. CDR1 LNHDA and CDR2 SQIVND come from the germline V gene (reference sequence). The CDR3 runs to 16 residues. DNA for the CDR3: TGTGCCAGTAGTACCCCTAGCTCCTGGTCTGGAAACACCATATATTTT. It is translated as CASSTPSSWSGNTIYF.

The chain combines TRBV6-1 with TRBJ2-4, with TRBD1 identical over 8 bases. Looked up from germline, CDR1 is MNHNS and CDR2 is SASEGT. CDR3 length equals 20 residues. V lost 0 bases and J lost 3; bases outside the gene matches: 16. The CDR3 protein is CASSEALGDGQGVGKNIQYF. As DNA, the CDR3 is TGTGCCAGCAGTGAAGCGCTGGGGGATGGACAGGGTGTGGGCAAAAACATTCAGTACTTC.

The chain links TRBV6-1 to TRBJ2-5; tentative D call: TRBD2 (6 bases). The CDR3 has 16 residues. V dropped 0 bases and J dropped 1 base, with 12 bases sitting between them. Looked up from germline, CDR1 is MNHNS and CDR2 is SASEGT. CDR3 amino acids: CASSEAPGGIQETQYF. The DNA for the CDR3 is TGTGCCAGCAGTGAAGCGCCCGGGGGAATCCAAGAGACCCAGTACTTC.

This chain links TRBV7-8 with TRBJ2-7; 7 nucleotides agree with TRBD1. Germline V gives CDR1 SGHVS, CDR2 FQNEAQ. Trimming cost V 5 bases and J 1 base; bases outside gene matches: 5. This CDR3 comprises 14 residues. The CDR3: CASSRAGGSYEQYF. CDR3 DNA: TGTGCCAGCAGCCGGGCAGGGGGATCCTACGAGCAGTACTTC.

V is TRBV27 and J is TRBJ1-2; D remains unclear. Trimming left V 5 bases short and J 8 bases short, with 21 bases between. The germline gives CDR1 MNHEY, CDR2 SMNVEV (reference sequence). This CDR3 spans 15 amino acids. CDR3 DNA sequence: TGTGCCAGCAGTCCCGGAGGGCGGAGATATGGCGGCTACACCTTC. It codes for CASSPGGRRYGGYTF.

This clone has a handful of counts. This CDR3 reads CASSLGPGQGPGNTIYF. The CDR3 DNA reads TGTGCCAGCAGCTTAGGGCCGGGACAGGGACCTGGAAACACCATATATTTT. The V call is TRBV11-2, the J call TRBJ1-3; 9 bases match TRBD1. This CDR3 is built from 17 residues. Unmatched junction bases numbered 6, after V lost 1 base and J lost 2 bases. Germline CDR1 SGHAT, CDR2 FQNNGV.

This chain connects TRBV5-5 to TRBJ2-1, with 10 bases lining up with TRBD2. V lost 4 bases to trimming and J lost 10 bases; unmatched junction nucleotides: 11. The CDR3 extends over 15 amino acids. Looked up from germline, CDR1 is SGHKS and CDR2 is YYEKEE (reference sequence). The CDR3 DNA sequence: TGTGCCAGCAGCCCGGCGCCTGTTAGCGGGAGGGAGCAGTTCTTC. This encodes CASSPAPVSGREQFF.

V gene TRBV7-9 combines with J gene TRBJ1-3; 8 bases agree with TRBD1. From germline, CDR1 is SEHNR and CDR2 FQNEAQ (reference sequence). Trimming cost V 5 bases and J 0 bases; bases outside gene matches: 3. The CDR3 loop spans 15 amino acids. This CDR3 is CASSVQGGSGNTIYF. The CDR3 DNA follows: TGTGCCAGCAGCGTACAGGGGGGCTCTGGAAACACCATATATTTT.

This chain connects TRBV2 to TRBJ2-2, with D tentatively TRBD1 (5 bases). CDR3 length equals 14 residues. The germline V and J ends were trimmed by 6 bases and 0 bases, with 8 bases remaining between them. Per germline, CDR1 SNHLY and CDR2 FYNNEI. The CDR3 protein is CASRTEANTGELFF. Written as DNA, the CDR3 is TGTGCCAGCAGGACAGAAGCGAACACCGGGGAGCTGTTTTTT.

CDR3 loop: CASSFGRNNEQFF. For the CDR3, the DNA is TGCGCCAGCAGCTTCGGACGGAACAATGAGCAGTTCTTC. This chain joins TRBV5-1 and TRBJ2-1; no clear D gene. V lost 2 bases, J lost 5 bases, and 8 bases lay in between. The CDR3 runs to 13 residues. Germline loops: CDR1 SGHRS, CDR2 YFSETQ.

CDR3 sequence reads: CASNHGDTDTQYF. In DNA, the CDR3 is TGTGCCAGTAATCATGGGGACACAGATACGCAGTATTTT. The genes are TRBV19 and TRBJ2-3, with D uncertain. This CDR3 is built from 13 residues. Germline V lookup: CDR1 LNHDA, CDR2 SQIVND (reference sequence). V dropped 7 bases and J dropped 2 bases, with 10 bases sitting between them.

The rearrangement links TRBV2 to TRBJ1-4; no definite D call. This CDR3 is built from 13 residues. The V end was cut by 3 bases, the J end by 6 bases, with 8 bases between. Germline V gives CDR1 SNHLY, CDR2 FYNNEI. The CDR3 loop is CASSDRPDEKLFF. The DNA for the CDR3 is TGTGCCAGCAGTGACCGGCCGGATGAAAAACTGTTTTTT.